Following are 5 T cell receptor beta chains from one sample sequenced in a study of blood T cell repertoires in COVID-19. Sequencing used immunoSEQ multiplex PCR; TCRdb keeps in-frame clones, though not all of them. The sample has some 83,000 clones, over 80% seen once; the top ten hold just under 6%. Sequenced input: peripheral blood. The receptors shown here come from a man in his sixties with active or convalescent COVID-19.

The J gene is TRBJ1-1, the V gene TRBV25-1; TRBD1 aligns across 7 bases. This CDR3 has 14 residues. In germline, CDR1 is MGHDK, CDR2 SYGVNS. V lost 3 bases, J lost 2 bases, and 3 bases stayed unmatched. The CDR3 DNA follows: TGTGCCAGCAGTGAGGGGACAGTCAACACTGAAGCTTTCTTT. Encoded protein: CASSEGTVNTEAFF.

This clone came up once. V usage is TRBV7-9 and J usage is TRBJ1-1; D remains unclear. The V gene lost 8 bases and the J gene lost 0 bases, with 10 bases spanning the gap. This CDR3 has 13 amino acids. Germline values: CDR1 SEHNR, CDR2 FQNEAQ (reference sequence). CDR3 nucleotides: TGTGCCAGCCCCGAGGATATGAACACTGAAGCTTTCTTT. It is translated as CASPEDMNTEAFF. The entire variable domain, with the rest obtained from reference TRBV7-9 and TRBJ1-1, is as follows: DTGVSQNPRHKITKRGQNVTFRCDPISEHNRLYWYRQTLGQGPEFLTYFQNEAQLEKSRLLSDRFSAERPKGSFSTLEIQRTEQGDSAMYLCASPEDMNTEAFFGQGTRLTVV.

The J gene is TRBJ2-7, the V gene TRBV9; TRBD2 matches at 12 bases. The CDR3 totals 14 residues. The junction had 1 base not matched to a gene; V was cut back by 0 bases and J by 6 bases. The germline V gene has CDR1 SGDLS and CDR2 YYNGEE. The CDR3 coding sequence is TGTGCCAGCAGCGTAGCGGGACTAGCGGGCGAGCAGTACTTC. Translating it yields CASSVAGLAGEQYF. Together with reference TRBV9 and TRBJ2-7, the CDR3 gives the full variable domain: DSGVTQTPKHLITATGQRVTLRCSPRSGDLSVYWYQQSLDQGLQFLIQYYNGEERAKGNILERFSAQQFPDLHSELNLSSLELGDSALYFCASSVAGLAGEQYFGPGTRLTVT.

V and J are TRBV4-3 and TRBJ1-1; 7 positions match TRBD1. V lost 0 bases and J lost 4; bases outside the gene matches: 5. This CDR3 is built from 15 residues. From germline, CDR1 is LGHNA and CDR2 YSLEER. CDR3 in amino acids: CASSQDPAGGTEAFF. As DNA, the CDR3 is TGCGCCAGCAGCCAAGATCCCGCAGGGGGCACTGAAGCTTTCTTT.

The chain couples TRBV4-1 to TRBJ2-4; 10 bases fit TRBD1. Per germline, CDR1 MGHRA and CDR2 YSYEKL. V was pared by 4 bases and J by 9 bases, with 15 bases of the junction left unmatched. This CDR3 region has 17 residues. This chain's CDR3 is CASSPPLRTGGLVIQYF. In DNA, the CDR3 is TGCGCCAGCAGCCCCCCCCTCAGGACAGGGGGTTTGGTCATTCAGTACTTC.